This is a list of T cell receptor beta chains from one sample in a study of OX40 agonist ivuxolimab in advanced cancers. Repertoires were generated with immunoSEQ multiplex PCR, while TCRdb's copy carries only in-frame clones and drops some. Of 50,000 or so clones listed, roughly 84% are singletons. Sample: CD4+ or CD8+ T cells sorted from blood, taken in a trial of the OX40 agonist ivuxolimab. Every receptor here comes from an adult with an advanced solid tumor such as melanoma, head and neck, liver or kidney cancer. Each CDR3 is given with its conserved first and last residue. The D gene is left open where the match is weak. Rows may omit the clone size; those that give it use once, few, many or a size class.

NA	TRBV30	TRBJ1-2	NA	TGTGCCTGGACCCTGGGCAGGGGCTATGGCTACACCTTC	CAWTLGRGYGYTF
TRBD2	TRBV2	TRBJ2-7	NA	TGTGCCAGCAGTGAAACTAGCGGGAGGGCAATAGGTGAGCAGTACTTC	CASSETSGRAIGEQYF
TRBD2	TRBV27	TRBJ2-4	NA	TGTGCCAGCTTAACGGGGACTAGCGGCCGAAACATTCAGTACTTC	CASLTGTSGRNIQYF
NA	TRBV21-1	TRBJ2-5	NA	TGTGCCAGCAGCAAAGCGACTAGCGGGATCCAAGAGACCCAGTACTTC	CASSKATSGIQETQYF
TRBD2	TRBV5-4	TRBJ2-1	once	TGTGCCAGCAGCCGGACTAGCGGGGGTTACAATGAGCAGTTCTTC	CASSRTSGGYNEQFF
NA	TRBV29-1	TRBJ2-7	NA	TGCAGCGTTGAGGGGTCCTACGAGCAGTACTTC	CSVEGSYEQYF
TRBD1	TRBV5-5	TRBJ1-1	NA	TGTGCCAGCAGCGGACAGGGGAACACTGAAGCTTTCTTT	CASSGQGNTEAFF
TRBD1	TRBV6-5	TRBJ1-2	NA	TGTGCCAGCAGTTCCCTCCGGGGACAGGGCCGTAATGGCTACACCTTC	CASSSLRGQGRNGYTF
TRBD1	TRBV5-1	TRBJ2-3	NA	TGCGCCAGCAGCTTTCAGACAGGGGGCGCAGATACGCAGTATTTT	CASSFQTGGADTQYF
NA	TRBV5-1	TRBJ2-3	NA	TGCGCCAGCAGCTTGGTTTCTAGCGGCACAGATACGCAGTATTTT	CASSLVSSGTDTQYF
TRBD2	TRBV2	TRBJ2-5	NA	TGTGCCAGCAGGGGGACTAGCCAAGAGACCCAGTACTTC	CASRGTSQETQYF
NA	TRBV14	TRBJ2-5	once	TGTGCCAGCAGCCAAGGATCCCAGCCATCGGAGACCCAGTACTTC	CASSQGSQPSETQYF
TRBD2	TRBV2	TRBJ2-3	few	TGTGCCAGCAGGGGTAGCGGGAGTAGGGCAGATACGCAGTATTTT	CASRGSGSRADTQYF
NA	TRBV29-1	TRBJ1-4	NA	TGCAGCGTTGCTTCGGGCAGGGGAGAAGATGAAAAACTGTTTTTT	CSVASGRGEDEKLFF
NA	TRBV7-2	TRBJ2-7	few	TGTGCCAGCAGCTTAGCCACAGGAAAATACGAGCAGTACTTC	CASSLATGKYEQYF
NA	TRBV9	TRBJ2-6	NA	TGTGCCAGCAGCGAGACTACGACGACACGTGCCTCTGGGGCCAACGTCCTGACTTTC	CASSETTTTRASGANVLTF
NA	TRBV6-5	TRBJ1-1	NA	TGTGCCAGCTACCGTGGATGGCAGAACACTGAAGCTTTCTTT	CASYRGWQNTEAFF
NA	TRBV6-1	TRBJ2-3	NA	TGTGCCAGCACAAAGCAGGGTACTAGCACAGATACGCAGTATTTT	CASTKQGTSTDTQYF
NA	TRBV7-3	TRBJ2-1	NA	TGTGCCAGCAGCCCCACAGGGTTGAATGAGCAGTTCTTC	CASSPTGLNEQFF
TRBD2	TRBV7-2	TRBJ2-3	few	TGTGCCAGCAGCTTCACTAGCGGGAGGGTAGATACGCAGTATTTT	CASSFTSGRVDTQYF
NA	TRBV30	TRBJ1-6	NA	TGTGCCTGGAGTGTAAATTCACCCCTCCACTTT	CAWSVNSPLHF
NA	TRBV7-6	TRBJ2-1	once	TGTGCCAGCAGCCCCAAAGAGGGTCCTACCTACAATGAGCAGTTCTTC	CASSPKEGPTYNEQFF
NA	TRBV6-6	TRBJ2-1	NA	TGTGCCAGCAGCTCCAGAGGGAATGAGCAGTTCTTC	CASSSRGNEQFF
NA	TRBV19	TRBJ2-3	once	TGTGCCAGTAGTCTAAGACCCGGTTTTGGTACGCAGTATTTT	CASSLRPGFGTQYF
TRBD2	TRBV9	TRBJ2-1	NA	TGTGCCAGCAGCGTAGCAGTAGCGGGGGGCTACAATGAGCAGTTCTTC	CASSVAVAGGYNEQFF
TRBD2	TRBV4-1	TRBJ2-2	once	TGCGCCAGCAGCCTACAAGCGGGAAACACCGGGGAGCTGTTTTTT	CASSLQAGNTGELFF
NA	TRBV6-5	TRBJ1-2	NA	TGTGCCAGCAGCAACAGTGGGGGCTACACCTTC	CASSNSGGYTF
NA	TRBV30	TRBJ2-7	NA	TGTGCCTGGAGCATCGGCCCAGGAAAGGGCTACGAGCAGTACTTC	CAWSIGPGKGYEQYF
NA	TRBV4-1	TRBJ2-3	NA	TGCGCCAGCAGCCAAGCTGTATCTACCTACACAGATACGCAGTATTTT	CASSQAVSTYTDTQYF
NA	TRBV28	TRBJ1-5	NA	TGTGCCAGCAGTAAGCCGACGGTAACGAGGCCCCAGCATTTT	CASSKPTVTRPQHF
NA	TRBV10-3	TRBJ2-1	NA	TGTGCCATCACCCCAGCGGCCTCCTACAATGAGCAGTTCTTC	CAITPAASYNEQFF
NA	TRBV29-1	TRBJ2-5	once	TGCAGCGTAGAAACAGGTATTGAGACCCAGTACTTC	CSVETGIETQYF
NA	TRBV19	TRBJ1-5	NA	TGTGCCAGTGGCGGGGGGCAGCCCCAGCATTTT	CASGGGQPQHF
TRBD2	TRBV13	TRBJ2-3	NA	TGTGCCAGCAGCTTATGGGGGACTAGCGGGAGAGGAACAGATACGCAGTATTTT	CASSLWGTSGRGTDTQYF
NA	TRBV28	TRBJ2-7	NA	TGTGCCAGCAGTTTAAGGGGCAGGGGCTACGAGCAGTACTTC	CASSLRGRGYEQYF
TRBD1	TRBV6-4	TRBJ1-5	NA	TGTGCCAGCAGCAATGGGACAGGGAATCAGCCCCAGCATTTT	CASSNGTGNQPQHF
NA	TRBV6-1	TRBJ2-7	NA	TGTGCCAGCAGTGCAAGAGGGCGTAGGGCCCTCTACGAGCAGTACTTC	CASSARGRRALYEQYF
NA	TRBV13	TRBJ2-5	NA	TGTGCCAGCAGCTTAATCTCACCGGGGGAGCAGTACTTC	CASSLISPGEQYF
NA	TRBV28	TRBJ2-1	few	TGTGCCAGCAGTCCCCGCGACAATAATGAGCAGTTCTTC	CASSPRDNNEQFF
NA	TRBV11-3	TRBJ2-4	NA	TGTGCCAGCCGAAGCTTAAGGAGCGGACCACAGTACTTC	CASRSLRSGPQYF
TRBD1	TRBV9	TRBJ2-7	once	TGTGCCAGCAGCGTAGGGACAGGGGGCGGGTACGAGCAGTACTTC	CASSVGTGGGYEQYF
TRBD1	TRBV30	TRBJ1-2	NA	TGTGCCTGGAGCAATGGACAGGTCTCGTTTGGTGGCTACACCTTC	CAWSNGQVSFGGYTF
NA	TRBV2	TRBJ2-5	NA	TGTGCCAGCAGTGAATCGGGACACCCTCAAGAGACCCAGTACTTC	CASSESGHPQETQYF
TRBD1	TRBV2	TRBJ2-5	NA	TGCGCCAGCAGTGTGGACAGGACTGAGGAGACCCAGTACTTC	CASSVDRTEETQYF
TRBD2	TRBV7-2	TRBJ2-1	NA	TGTGCCAGCAGCCCGGGACTAGCGGGAGGCCACAATGAGCAGTTCTTC	CASSPGLAGGHNEQFF
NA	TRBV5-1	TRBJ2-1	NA	TGCGCCAGCAGCTTGAGGGTGGCGGAGGCCGAGCAGTTCTTC	CASSLRVAEAEQFF
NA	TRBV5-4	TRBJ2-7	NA	TGTGCCAGCAGCTTGGGGGGGAAAACATACGAGCAGTACTTC	CASSLGGKTYEQYF